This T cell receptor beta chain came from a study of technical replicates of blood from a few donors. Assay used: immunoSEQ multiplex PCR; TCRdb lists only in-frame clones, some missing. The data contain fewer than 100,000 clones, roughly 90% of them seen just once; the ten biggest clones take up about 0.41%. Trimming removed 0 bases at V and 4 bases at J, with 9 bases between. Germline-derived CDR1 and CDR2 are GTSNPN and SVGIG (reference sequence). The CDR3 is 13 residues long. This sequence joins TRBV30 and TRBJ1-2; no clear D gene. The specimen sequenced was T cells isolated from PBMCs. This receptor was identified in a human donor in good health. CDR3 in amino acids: CAWSVGRVYGYTF. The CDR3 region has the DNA TGTGCCTGGAGTGTAGGGAGGGTCTATGGCTACACCTTC.